These 28 T cell receptor beta chains were sequenced from one sample in a study of T cell changes during pregnancy in multiple sclerosis. TCRdb keeps only in-frame clones here, not all; method: immunoSEQ multiplex PCR. Of tens of thousands of clones in the sample, about 82% were seen once. The specimen comprised CD8+ T cells from peripheral blood mononuclear cells, sampled in the first trimester of pregnancy. These receptors were taken from a female donor in good health, enrolled as a control in a pregnancy study.

This chain links TRBV6-5 with TRBJ1-2; 8 bases match TRBD1. The V gene end was trimmed by 5 bases and the J gene end by 7 bases; junction bases not matched to a gene: 6. Germline lookup yields CDR1 MNHEY and CDR2 SVGAGI. The CDR3 extends over 13 amino acids. The CDR3 loop reads CASSGDRGAGYTF. CDR3 DNA sequence: TGTGCCAGCAGTGGCGACAGGGGAGCTGGCTACACCTTC.

The gene calls are TRBV5-1 and TRBJ2-7; D possibly corresponds to TRBD2 (6 bases). The CDR3 extends over 16 amino acids. Germline CDR1 reads SGHRS; CDR2 reads YFSETQ. The V end lost 0 bases, the J end lost 0 bases, and 13 bases lay between the germline ends. This CDR3 is CASSLDPGESSYEQYF. The CDR3 region has the DNA TGCGCCAGCAGCTTGGACCCGGGGGAGTCCTCCTACGAGCAGTACTTC.

V gene TRBV10-3 combines with J gene TRBJ2-2, with TRBD1 matching over 8 bases. V gave up 6 bases and J gave up 5 bases; unmatched junction bases: 5. This CDR3 has 14 amino acids. Germline loops: CDR1 ENHRY, CDR2 SYGVKD. The DNA of the CDR3 is TGTGCCATCAGGACAGGGGATAGGACCGGGGAGCTGTTTTTT. It specifies CAIRTGDRTGELFF.

V and J are TRBV6-1 and TRBJ1-1; possibly TRBD1 for D (6 bases). V lost 5 bases to trimming and J lost 10 bases, with 14 bases between them. Germline CDR1 is MNHNS and CDR2 is SASEGT. CDR3 length: 12 residues. The CDR3 DNA reads TGTGCCAGCAGTATCAGGGGAGAGGGAGCTTTCTTT. It translates to CASSIRGEGAFF.

This clone was detected only once. This chain joins TRBV13 and TRBJ1-2; D gene ambiguous. The CDR3 has 15 residues. Germline-derived CDR1 and CDR2 are PRHDT and FYEKMQ (reference sequence). Trimming removed 7 bases at V and 2 bases at J, with 17 bases between. CDR3 loop: CASKLSGEINYGYTF. DNA of the CDR3: TGTGCCAGCAAGCTTAGCGGGGAGATAAACTATGGCTACACCTTC.

This chain links TRBV9 with TRBJ2-7, with 13 nucleotides matching TRBD2. The germline CDR1 and CDR2 sequences are SGDLS and YYNGEE. The CDR3 has 16 residues. The V segment lost 3 bases and the J segment 2 bases; nucleotides outside the gene matches: 5. The CDR3 spells CASSAGGTSGAYEQYF. The CDR3 DNA sequence: TGTGCCAGCAGCGCGGGAGGGACTAGCGGGGCCTACGAGCAGTACTTC.

Concerning this clone itself: A much larger clone differs from this one at a single base, so this may be a read error. The chain links TRBV6-1 to TRBJ2-7, with 12 bases identical to TRBD2. This CDR3 is built from 15 residues. With V trimmed by 5 bases and J by 2 bases, 4 bases remained unmatched. Germline CDR1 MNHNS, CDR2 SASEGT. For the CDR3, the DNA is TGTGCCAGCAGTCGGGCTAGCGGGGGGGCCTACGAGCAGTACTTC. Protein product: CASSRASGGAYEQYF.

This chain uses TRBV10-2 with TRBJ2-7; 13 bases are a match to TRBD2. Germline loops: CDR1 WSHSY, CDR2 SAAADI. This CDR3 is built from 17 residues. J gave up 1 base and V 2 bases, and 5 bases lay outside the gene matches. CDR3 in amino acids: CASSERTSGSISYEQYF. CDR3 bases: TGCGCCAGCAGTGAGAGGACTAGCGGGAGCATATCCTACGAGCAGTACTTC.

The CDR3 region has the DNA TGTGCCAGCAGTGACTCGGGGGACAGGTTGGATGGCTACACCTTC. The encoded protein is CASSDSGDRLDGYTF. This chain links TRBV6-4 with TRBJ1-2; 8 positions match TRBD1. The germline gives CDR1 MRHNA, CDR2 SNTAGT. The CDR3 covers 15 residues. Trimming took 0 bases from V and 6 from J; bases not matched to a gene: 6.

This chain connects TRBV6-4 to TRBJ2-1; 15 bases match TRBD2. The CDR3 is 15 residues long. V dropped 8 bases and J dropped 9; count of bases not matched to a gene: 8. CDR1 is MRHNA, CDR2 SNTAGT, per germline. CDR3 loop: CASSGLAGGVGEQFF. The DNA of the CDR3 is TGTGCCAGCTCCGGACTAGCGGGAGGGGTGGGTGAGCAGTTCTTC.

This chain connects TRBV7-3 to TRBJ2-5; tentative D call: TRBD2 (7 bases). CDR1 and CDR2 (germline): SGHTA, FQGTGA. The CDR3 is made up of 15 amino acids. Trimming stripped 0 bases from V and 4 bases from J, with 12 bases between. This chain's CDR3 is CASSLTGGGGETQYF. In nucleotides, the CDR3 is TGTGCCAGCAGCTTAACAGGGGGAGGGGGAGAGACCCAGTACTTC.

V is TRBV2 and J is TRBJ2-7, with TRBD1 matching over 9 bases. Germline CDR1 reads SNHLY; CDR2 reads FYNNEI. J gave up 3 bases and V 6 bases, and 9 bases lay outside the gene matches. The length of the CDR3 is 15 residues. CDR3 DNA sequence: TGTGCCAGCAGAGAGTACAGGGGGCCCGACTACGAGCAGTACTTC. Amino acid sequence: CASREYRGPDYEQYF. The complete variable domain, with remaining parts taken from reference TRBV2 and TRBJ2-7, reads EPEVTQTPSHQVTQMGQEVILRCVPISNHLYFYWYRQILGQKVEFLVSFYNNEISEKSEIFDDQFSVERPDGSNFTLKIRSTKLEDSAMYFCASREYRGPDYEQYFGPGTRLTVT.

V is TRBV11-1 and J is TRBJ1-6, with D uncertain. Per germline, CDR1 SGHAT and CDR2 FQDESV (reference sequence). Between the trimmed V and J ends, which lost 2 bases and 6 bases, there was a span of 11 bases. The CDR3 loop spans 15 amino acids. The chain's CDR3 is CASSLQRHINSPLHF. CDR3 in DNA: TGTGCCAGCAGCTTACAGAGACACATTAATTCACCCCTCCACTTT.

The chain combines TRBV6-1 with TRBJ1-1; a possible D gene is TRBD1 (5 bases). The V gene lost 6 bases and the J gene lost 4 bases, with 18 bases spanning the gap. CDR3 size: 15 residues. CDR1 and CDR2 (germline): MNHNS, SASEGT. The CDR3 protein is CASSKTLEGSTEAFF. Written as DNA, the CDR3 is TGTGCCAGCAGCAAAACCTTGGAGGGGTCCACTGAAGCTTTCTTT.

This clone occurred a few times. The rearrangement links TRBV6-4 to TRBJ2-2, with 13 bases lining up with TRBD2. The V gene's germline CDR1 is MRHNA and CDR2 SNTAGT. The CDR3 is made up of 16 amino acids. J lost 6 bases, V lost 5 bases, and 6 bases had no gene match. CDR3 region: CASSRTSGSGSGELFF. CDR3 sequence (DNA): TGTGCCAGCAGTCGGACTAGCGGGAGTGGTTCCGGGGAGCTGTTTTTT.

The J gene is TRBJ2-3, the V gene TRBV18; D unresolved. This CDR3 comprises 14 residues. In germline, CDR1 is KGHSH, CDR2 LQKENI. V was pared by 2 bases and J by 3 bases, with 9 bases between. The chain's CDR3 is CASSPSPRTDTQYF. The CDR3 region has the DNA TGTGCCAGCTCACCATCTCCTAGGACAGATACGCAGTATTTT.

The V and J genes are TRBV29-1 and TRBJ2-1, with 7 bases fitting TRBD1. The germline gives CDR1 SQVTM, CDR2 ANQGSEA. Trimming removed 4 bases from V and 6 bases from J; junction bases left unmatched: 6. The CDR3 length is 13 residues. The CDR3, as DNA: TGCAGCGTTGTGGGACAGCTATCCAATGAGCAGTTCTTC. It yields the protein CSVVGQLSNEQFF.

This chain joins TRBV7-9 and TRBJ1-2; possibly TRBD1 for D (5 bases). This CDR3 region has 15 residues. In germline, CDR1 is SEHNR, CDR2 FQNEAQ (reference sequence). V lost 6 bases and J lost 2, with 16 bases in between. The CDR3 protein is CASSYTGLPNYGYTF. CDR3 nucleotides: TGTGCCAGCAGTTACACAGGCTTACCAAACTATGGCTACACCTTC.

This chain connects TRBV10-2 to TRBJ2-5; 10 bases line up with TRBD2. The V and J ends lost 5 bases and 2 bases, in that order; junction bases with no gene match: 8. Germline assignment: CDR1 WSHSY and CDR2 SAAADI. There are 16 residues in the CDR3. The DNA for the CDR3 is TGCGCCAGCAGTCCCTCTATAGCGGGGGGTCAAGAGACCCAGTACTTC. Translated: CASSPSIAGGQETQYF.

This clone was observed a handful of times. The chain has TRBV7-6 and TRBJ2-5, with TRBD2 matching over 12 bases. Trimming cost V 6 bases and J 2 bases; bases outside gene matches: 10. The CDR3 loop spans 17 amino acids. Germline loops: CDR1 SGHVS, CDR2 FNYEAQ. The CDR3 region is CASSSFPSGGGQETQYF. The CDR3 DNA follows: TGTGCCAGCAGTTCCTTCCCTAGCGGGGGGGGACAAGAGACCCAGTACTTC.

The genes are TRBV6-1 and TRBJ2-3, with D possibly matching TRBD2 (6 bases). This CDR3 comprises 15 residues. Per germline, CDR1 MNHNS and CDR2 SASEGT. Between the trimmed V and J ends, which lost 7 bases and 4 bases, there was a span of 18 bases. The CDR3 spells CASTKIGGAADTQYF. CDR3 in DNA: TGTGCCAGCACCAAAATCGGAGGGGCCGCAGATACGCAGTATTTT.

This clone was found a few times. The CDR3 here is CASSVLAGDHNEQFF. For the CDR3, the DNA is TGTGCCAGCAGTGTACTAGCGGGAGACCACAATGAGCAGTTCTTC. V is TRBV6-1 and J is TRBJ2-1; TRBD2 aligns across 11 bases. Germline CDR1 is MNHNS and CDR2 is SASEGT. This CDR3 comprises 15 residues. J was trimmed by 5 bases and V by 4 bases; bases with no gene match: 4.

This chain connects TRBV6-5 to TRBJ1-2; D unresolved. Between the trimmed V and J ends, which lost 3 bases and 5 bases, there was a span of 10 bases. CDR1 MNHEY and CDR2 SVGAGI come from the germline V gene. The CDR3 runs 13 residues. The CDR3 sequence: CASSYSLRYGYTF. The CDR3 DNA follows: TGTGCCAGCAGTTATTCGCTGAGATATGGCTACACCTTC.

This chain's CDR3 is CASSLIKGNEQFF. The CDR3 DNA reads as TGTGCCAGCAGTTTAATAAAGGGGAATGAGCAGTTCTTC. The chain combines TRBV28 with TRBJ2-1; D perhaps matches TRBD1 (5 bases). The V gene's germline CDR1 is MDHEN and CDR2 SYDVKM. Between the trimmed V and J ends, which lost 2 bases and 7 bases, there was a span of 9 bases. The CDR3 is 13 residues long.

The CDR3 is CASSYGQGLRNEQFF. The CDR3 DNA sequence: TGTGCCAGCAGTTACGGGCAGGGTCTCCGCAATGAGCAGTTCTTC. The J gene is TRBJ2-1, the V gene TRBV6-5; tentative D call: TRBD1 (5 bases). V dropped 2 bases and J dropped 6 bases, with 14 bases sitting between them. This CDR3 has 15 amino acids. CDR1 is MNHEY and CDR2 is SVGAGI in the germline V gene.

This clone is labeled as medium-sized. A read error may account for a junction end that differs from germline. This CDR3 is also generated by other DNA sequences in the sample. The rearrangement joins TRBV7-7 to TRBJ2-1; 7 bases line up with TRBD1. CDR3 length equals 16 residues. Germline CDR1 SSHAT, CDR2 FNYEAQ (reference sequence). CDR3 sequence (DNA): TGTGCTAGCAGCCGGACAGGCCTCCCCCCTTACAATGAGCAGTTCTTC. It yields the protein CASSRTGLPPYNEQFF.

This sequence joins TRBV7-9 and TRBJ1-1, with unresolved D. This CDR3 has 12 amino acids. Germline V gives CDR1 SEHNR, CDR2 FQNEAQ (reference sequence). The V gene lost 8 bases and the J gene lost 1 base, with 8 bases spanning the gap. The DNA for the CDR3 is TGTGCCAGCCGGGAGCAGAACACTGAAGCTTTCTTT. This codes for CASREQNTEAFF.

J is TRBJ2-7 and V is TRBV6-1; 13 bases are a match to TRBD2. The J segment lost 2 bases and the V segment lost 11 bases, leaving 3 bases of the junction unmatched. Germline-derived CDR1 and CDR2 are MNHNS and SASEGT. The CDR3 contains 13 residues. The DNA of the CDR3 is TGTGCCGGGACTAGCGGGGAGACCTACGAGCAGTACTTC. Translating gives CAGTSGETYEQYF.